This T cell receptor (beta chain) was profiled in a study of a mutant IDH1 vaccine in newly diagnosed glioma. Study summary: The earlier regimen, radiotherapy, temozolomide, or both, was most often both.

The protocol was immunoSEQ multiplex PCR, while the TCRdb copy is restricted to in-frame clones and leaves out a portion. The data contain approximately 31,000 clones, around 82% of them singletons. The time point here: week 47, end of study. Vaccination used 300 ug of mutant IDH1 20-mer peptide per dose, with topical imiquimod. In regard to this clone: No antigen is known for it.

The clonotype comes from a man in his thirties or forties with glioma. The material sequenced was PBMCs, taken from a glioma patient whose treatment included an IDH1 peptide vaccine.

As DNA, the CDR3 is TGTGCCAGTAGTTTACAGGCCGACTCCTACGAGCAGTACTTC. Its translation: CASSLQADSYEQYF. The rearrangement joins TRBV19 to TRBJ2-7, with TRBD1 as a possible D gene (5 bases). The germline gives CDR1 LNHDA, CDR2 SQIVND (reference sequence). The length of the CDR3 is 14 residues. The germline V and J ends were trimmed by 5 bases and 0 bases, with 11 bases remaining between them.